This T cell receptor beta chain was observed in a study of cytomegalovirus exposure and HLA in healthy donors. General study results and limits: According to a later analysis, donors in an Asian-associated ancestry cluster reportedly had fewer N-insertions than the roughly 660-donor mean. Rare sequences made up most TCRs, while some public TCRs were found in many donors.

The donors were healthy bone marrow donors. Germline CDR1 reads SGDLS; CDR2 reads YYNGEE. This CDR3 comprises 14 residues. Trimming stripped 4 bases from V and 2 bases from J, with 12 bases between. On this clone: Its cognate antigen is unknown.

The PCR employed 60 Vbeta primers together with 13 Jbeta primers. The assay was immunoSEQ multiplex PCR, and TCRdb's table has in-frame clones only and misses some. The table records around 130,000 clones, 75% to 90% of them present only once. The chain carries TRBV9 and TRBJ1-1; D is possibly TRBD1 (6 bases). Sequencing used PBMCs. The source is a female donor in good health and CMV-seronegative. The CDR3 reads CASSPQGHNTEAFF. The CDR3, as DNA: TGTGCCAGCAGCCCACAGGGACATAACACTGAAGCTTTCTTT. The complete variable domain, with remaining parts taken from reference TRBV9 and TRBJ1-1, reads DSGVTQTPKHLITATGQRVTLRCSPRSGDLSVYWYQQSLDQGLQFLIQYYNGEERAKGNILERFSAQQFPDLHSELNLSSLELGDSALYFCASSPQGHNTEAFFGQGTRLTVV.